The 10 T cell receptor beta chains presented below share a single source sample, sequenced in a study of regulatory T cells in long-lasting Graves disease. Assembly of TCR beta libraries relied on iRepertoire HTBI primers together with Arm-PCR of CDR3 regions. TCRdb processed the multiplex PCR reads anew with MiXCR; each CDR3 protein has one entry. Seen here are 440,000 or so distinct CDR3 sequences, about 15% observed once, and the top ten hold over 15%. Sample time point: newly diagnosed GD, antithyroid drugs for less than 3 months. Generation of the TCR library employed RNA extracted from PBMCs. The same sample was also used in a study of T cells in Graves' hyperthyroidism and ophthalmopathy.

This sample comprised peripheral blood mononuclear cells (PBMCs), obtained at new diagnosis, from a patient treated with antithyroid drugs. All receptors come from a woman under 40 with Graves disease.

At least ten counts were recorded for this clonotype. The chain combines TRBV12-3 or TRBV12-4 with TRBJ2-1; 13 bases line up with TRBD2. The V gene end was trimmed by 2 bases and the J gene end by 1 base; junction bases not matched to a gene: 2. This CDR3 region has 17 residues. The CDR3 reads CASSLTSGRGSYNEQFF. CDR3 nucleotides: TGTGCCAGCAGTTTAACTAGCGGGAGGGGATCCTACAATGAGCAGTTCTTC.

This clonotype was observed at least ten times. V and J are TRBV27 and TRBJ2-5; D is perhaps TRBD1 (8 bases). The CDR3 consists of 15 residues. Germline V gene lookup returns CDR1 MNHEY and CDR2 SMNVEV (reference sequence). The germline V and J ends were trimmed by 3 bases and 7 bases, with 18 bases remaining between them. CDR3 sequence (DNA): TGTGCCAGCAGTTTGGGGACAGGTGGGGAGGGGACCCAGTACTTC. This encodes CASSLGTGGEGTQYF.

This clonotype was seen at least ten times. The rearrangement links TRBV11-1 to TRBJ1-2; D may be TRBD1 (5 bases). Trimming cost V 6 bases and J 3 bases, with 17 bases left between them. CDR3 length: 15 amino acids. Germline CDR1 SGHAT, CDR2 FQDESV (reference sequence). The CDR3 loop is CASSRGSGPYYGYTF. The CDR3 bases are TGTGCCAGCAGTAGAGGATCGGGACCCTACTATGGCTACACCTTC. The full variable domain, rest sourced from reference TRBV11-1 and TRBJ1-2, is EAEVAQSPRYKITEKSQAVAFWCDPISGHATLYWYRQILGQGPELLVQFQDESVVDDSQLPKDRFSAERLKGVDSTLKIQPAELGDSAMYLCASSRGSGPYYGYTFGSGTRLTVV.

This clonotype was observed at least ten times. The chain combines TRBV11-3 with TRBJ2-1; 7 bases agree with TRBD1. J was trimmed by 6 bases and V by 5 bases; bases with no gene match: 7. Germline assignment: CDR1 SGHNT and CDR2 YENEEA. CDR3 size: 14 residues. The CDR3 is CASSPRGSINEQFF. CDR3 DNA sequence: TGTGCCAGCAGCCCCAGGGGGAGTATCAATGAGCAGTTCTTC.

This clonotype was counted many times. The V gene is TRBV18, the J gene TRBJ1-1, with D perhaps matching TRBD1 (6 bases). The germline V and J ends were trimmed by 8 bases and 5 bases, with 12 bases remaining between them. Germline assignment: CDR1 KGHSH and CDR2 LQKENI. The CDR3 is 12 amino acids. In nucleotides, the CDR3 is TGTGCCAGCAGCCCTACAGGGACTGAAGCTTTCTTT. Its protein product is CASSPTGTEAFF.

This chain uses TRBV7-9 with TRBJ1-5, with TRBD1 matching 7 bases. Trimming cost V 5 bases and J 9 bases; bases outside gene matches: 13. CDR3 length equals 15 residues. Germline assignment: CDR1 SEHNR and CDR2 FQNEAQ (reference sequence). The CDR3, as DNA: TGTGCCAGCAGCGGAGCGACAGGGACGAAGCGGCCCCAGCATTTT. Translation: CASSGATGTKRPQHF.

At least ten counts were recorded for this clonotype. The CDR3 nucleotides read TGTGCCAGCAGTTACAGGCGGGAGGGCCTCAATGAGCAGTTCTTC. Protein sequence: CASSYRREGLNEQFF. This chain links TRBV6-2 or TRBV6-3 with TRBJ2-1; 9 nucleotides align to TRBD2. Looked up from germline, CDR1 is MNHEY and CDR2 is SVGEGT. The CDR3 contains 15 residues. The V gene end was trimmed by 2 bases and the J gene end by 6 bases; junction bases not matched to a gene: 5.

This clonotype has only a few counts. This rearrangement joins TRBV25-1 to TRBJ2-1; D ambiguous. TRBJ2-5 matches the DNA end more closely, so the J call is doubtful. CDR3 length equals 14 residues. Germline V gene lookup returns CDR1 MGHDK and CDR2 SYGVNS. The CDR3 sequence: CASSDWSVEETQYF. Here the CDR3 DNA reads TGTGCCAGCAGTGACTGGAGTGTCGAAGAGACCCAGTACTTC.

This clonotype has ten or more counts. This chain connects TRBV9 to TRBJ2-1; D is unresolved. CDR1 and CDR2 from the germline V gene are SGDLS and YYNGEE. This CDR3 region has 15 residues. V shed 2 bases and J shed 5 bases, with 14 bases lying between them. The CDR3 spells CASSVWVSQDNEQFF. In DNA form, the CDR3 reads TGTGCCAGCAGCGTTTGGGTGAGTCAGGACAATGAGCAGTTCTTC.

In the case of this clonotype: Given a much more abundant clone one base away, this may be a read error. The CDR3 bases are TGTGCCAGCACTGGATACAGGGAGGATAACTATGGCTACACCTTC. It yields the protein CASTGYREDNYGYTF. The chain uses TRBV6-2 or TRBV6-3 and TRBJ1-2; weak D call: TRBD1 (6 bases). The CDR3 length is 15 residues. With 7 bases removed from V and 1 base from J, the gap between germline ends came to 16 bases. From germline, CDR1 is MNHEY and CDR2 SVGEGT.